Following are 4 T cell receptor beta chains from one sample sequenced in a study of beta chain features in type 1 diabetes. Isolated RNA was reverse transcribed in full, so expressed TCRB transcripts were sequenced. Profiled with immunoSEQ multiplex PCR; TCRdb holds only in-frame clones, not every one. This table holds around 150,000 clones, roughly 8.1% found once. Sequenced sample: central memory CD4+ T cells from blood. The source of these receptors is a man younger than 35 in good health.

V is TRBV6-5 and J is TRBJ1-3; D is undetermined. Trimming removed 0 bases at V and 2 bases at J, with 11 bases between. Germline CDR1 reads MNHEY; CDR2 reads SVGAGI. The CDR3 has 16 residues. The CDR3 nucleotides are TGTGCCAGCAGTTACTCGCCTACTACAACTGGAAACACCATATATTTT. Its translation is CASSYSPTTTGNTIYF.

This clone occurred many times. This sequence joins TRBV2 and TRBJ2-7; 10 bases align to TRBD1. This CDR3 region has 17 residues. The ends lost 3 bases at V and 5 bases at J; junction bases unmatched: 13. Germline V gives CDR1 SNHLY, CDR2 FYNNEI. CDR3 sequence: CASSDPSRQGARNEQYF. The CDR3 DNA reads TGTGCCAGCAGTGACCCCAGCCGACAGGGGGCAAGAAACGAGCAGTACTTC.

This clone was counted only a few times. This chain connects TRBV5-1 to TRBJ1-2; TRBD1 matches 12 bases. The CDR3 loop spans 14 amino acids. Germline assignment: CDR1 SGHRS and CDR2 YFSETQ. V shed 3 bases, J shed 6 bases, and the junction held 3 bases outside the gene matches. The CDR3 nucleotides read TGCGCCAGCAGCTGGGACAGGGGGCTGAATGGCTACACCTTC. Encoded protein: CASSWDRGLNGYTF.

The chain has TRBV4-2 and TRBJ1-5; 7 bases are shared with TRBD1. The CDR3 is made up of 14 amino acids. V lost 4 bases and J lost 4; bases outside the gene matches: 4. Germline CDR1 and CDR2: LGHNA and YNFKEQ. The CDR3 loop reads CASSPGQANQPQHF. Written as DNA, the CDR3 is TGTGCCAGCAGCCCTGGACAGGCAAATCAGCCCCAGCATTTT.